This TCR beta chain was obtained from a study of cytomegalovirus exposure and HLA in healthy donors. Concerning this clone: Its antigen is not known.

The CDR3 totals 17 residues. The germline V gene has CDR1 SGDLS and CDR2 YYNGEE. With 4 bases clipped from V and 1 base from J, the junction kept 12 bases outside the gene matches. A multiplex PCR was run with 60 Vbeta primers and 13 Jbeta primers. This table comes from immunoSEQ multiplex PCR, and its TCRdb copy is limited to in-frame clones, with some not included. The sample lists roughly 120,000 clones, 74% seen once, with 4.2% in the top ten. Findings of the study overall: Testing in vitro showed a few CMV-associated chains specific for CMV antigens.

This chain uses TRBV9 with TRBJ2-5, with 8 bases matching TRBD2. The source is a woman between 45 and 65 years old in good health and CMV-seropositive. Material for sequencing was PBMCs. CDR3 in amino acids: CASSISLVGGGQETQYF. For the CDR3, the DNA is TGTGCCAGCAGCATTTCTTTGGTCGGGGGGGGCCAAGAGACCCAGTACTTC.